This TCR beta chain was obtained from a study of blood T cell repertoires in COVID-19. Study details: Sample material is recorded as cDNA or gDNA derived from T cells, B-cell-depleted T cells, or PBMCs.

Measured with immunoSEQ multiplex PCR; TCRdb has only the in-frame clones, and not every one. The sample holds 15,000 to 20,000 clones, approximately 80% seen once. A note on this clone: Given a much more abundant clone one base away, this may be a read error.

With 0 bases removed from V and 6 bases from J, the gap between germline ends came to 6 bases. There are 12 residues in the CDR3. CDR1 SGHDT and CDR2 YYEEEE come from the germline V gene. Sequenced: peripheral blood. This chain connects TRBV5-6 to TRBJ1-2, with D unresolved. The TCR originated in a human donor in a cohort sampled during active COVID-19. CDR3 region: CASSLGRDGYTF. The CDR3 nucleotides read TGTGCCAGCAGCTTGGGGCGGGATGGCTACACCTTC.